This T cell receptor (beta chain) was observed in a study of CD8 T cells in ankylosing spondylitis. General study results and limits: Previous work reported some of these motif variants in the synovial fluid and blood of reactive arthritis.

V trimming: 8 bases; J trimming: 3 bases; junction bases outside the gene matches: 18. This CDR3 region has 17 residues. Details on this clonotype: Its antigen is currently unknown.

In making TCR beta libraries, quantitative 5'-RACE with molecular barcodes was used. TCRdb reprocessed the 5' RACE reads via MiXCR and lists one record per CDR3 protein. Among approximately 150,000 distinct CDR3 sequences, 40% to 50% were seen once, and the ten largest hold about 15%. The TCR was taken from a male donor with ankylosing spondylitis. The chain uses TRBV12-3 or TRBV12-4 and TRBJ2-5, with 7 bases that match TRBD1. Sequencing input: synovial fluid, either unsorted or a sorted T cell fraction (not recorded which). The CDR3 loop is CASSPWGQGEEEETQYF. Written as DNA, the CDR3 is TGTGCCAGCTCCCCCTGGGGGCAGGGGGAAGAGGAAGAGACCCAGTACTTC.